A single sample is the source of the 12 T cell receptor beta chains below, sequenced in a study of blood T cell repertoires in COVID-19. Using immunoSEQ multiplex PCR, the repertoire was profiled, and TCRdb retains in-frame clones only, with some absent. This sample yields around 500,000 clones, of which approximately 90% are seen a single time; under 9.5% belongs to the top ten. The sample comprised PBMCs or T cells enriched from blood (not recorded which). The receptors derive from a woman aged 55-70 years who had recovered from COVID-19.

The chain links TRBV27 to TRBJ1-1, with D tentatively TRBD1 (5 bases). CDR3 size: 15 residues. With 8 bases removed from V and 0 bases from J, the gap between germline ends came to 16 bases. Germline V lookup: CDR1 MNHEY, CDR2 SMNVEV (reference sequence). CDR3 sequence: CASRWGGGMNTEAFF. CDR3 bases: TGTGCCAGCCGATGGGGGGGAGGGATGAACACTGAAGCTTTCTTT.

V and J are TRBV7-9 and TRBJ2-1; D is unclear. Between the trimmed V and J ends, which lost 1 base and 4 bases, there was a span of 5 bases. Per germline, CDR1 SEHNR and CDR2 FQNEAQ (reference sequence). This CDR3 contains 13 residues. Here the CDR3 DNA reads TGTGCCAGCAGCTTAGTAGCTTACAATGAGCAGTTCTTC. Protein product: CASSLVAYNEQFF.

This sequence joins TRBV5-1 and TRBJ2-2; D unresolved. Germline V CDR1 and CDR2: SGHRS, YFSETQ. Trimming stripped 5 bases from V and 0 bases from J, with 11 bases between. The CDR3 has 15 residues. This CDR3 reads CASRGDNANTGELFF. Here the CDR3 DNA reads TGCGCCAGCAGGGGCGACAATGCGAACACCGGGGAGCTGTTTTTT.

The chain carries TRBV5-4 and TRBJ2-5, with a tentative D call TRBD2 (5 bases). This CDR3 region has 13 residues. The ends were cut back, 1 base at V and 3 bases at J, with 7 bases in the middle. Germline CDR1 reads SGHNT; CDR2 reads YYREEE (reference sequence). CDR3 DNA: TGTGCCAGCAGCTTGACTAGGGAAGAGACCCAGTACTTC. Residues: CASSLTREETQYF.

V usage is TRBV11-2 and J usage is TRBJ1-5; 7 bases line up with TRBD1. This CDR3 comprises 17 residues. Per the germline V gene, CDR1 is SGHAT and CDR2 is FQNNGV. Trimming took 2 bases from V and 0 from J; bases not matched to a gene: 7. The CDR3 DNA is TGTGCCAGCAGCTTACATCGGGACAGTGATAGCAATCAGCCCCAGCATTTT. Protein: CASSLHRDSDSNQPQHF.

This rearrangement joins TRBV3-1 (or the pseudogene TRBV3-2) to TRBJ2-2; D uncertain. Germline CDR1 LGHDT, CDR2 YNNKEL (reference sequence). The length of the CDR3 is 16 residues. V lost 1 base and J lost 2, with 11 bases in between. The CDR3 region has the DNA TGTGCCAGCAGCCAAGTCCGGGTCGAAAACACCGGGGAGCTGTTTTTT. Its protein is CASSQVRVENTGELFF.

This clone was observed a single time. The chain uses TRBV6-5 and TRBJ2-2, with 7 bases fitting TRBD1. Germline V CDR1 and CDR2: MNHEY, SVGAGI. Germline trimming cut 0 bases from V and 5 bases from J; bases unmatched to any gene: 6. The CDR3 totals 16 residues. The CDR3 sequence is CASSYSQTGKTGELFF. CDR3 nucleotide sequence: TGTGCCAGCAGTTACTCCCAGACAGGGAAAACCGGGGAGCTGTTTTTT.

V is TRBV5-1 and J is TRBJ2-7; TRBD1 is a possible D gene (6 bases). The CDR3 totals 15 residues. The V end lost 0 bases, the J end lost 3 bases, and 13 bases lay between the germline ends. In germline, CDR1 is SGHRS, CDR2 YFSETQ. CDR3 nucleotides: TGCGCCAGCAGCTTGGCCGGGATAGGGGGCTACGAGCAGTACTTC. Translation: CASSLAGIGGYEQYF.

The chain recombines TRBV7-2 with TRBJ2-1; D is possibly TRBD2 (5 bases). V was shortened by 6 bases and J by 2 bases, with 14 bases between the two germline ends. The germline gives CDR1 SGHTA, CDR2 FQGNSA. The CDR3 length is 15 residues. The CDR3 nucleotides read TGTGCCAGCAGGGCCACTAGTTCCCCCTACAATGAGCAGTTCTTC. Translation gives CASRATSSPYNEQFF. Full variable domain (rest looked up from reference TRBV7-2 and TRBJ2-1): GAGVSQSPSNKVTEKGKDVELRCDPISGHTALYWYRQSLGQGLEFLIYFQGNSAPDKSGLPSDRFSAERTGGSVSTLTIQRTQQEDSAVYLCASRATSSPYNEQFFGPGTRLTVL.

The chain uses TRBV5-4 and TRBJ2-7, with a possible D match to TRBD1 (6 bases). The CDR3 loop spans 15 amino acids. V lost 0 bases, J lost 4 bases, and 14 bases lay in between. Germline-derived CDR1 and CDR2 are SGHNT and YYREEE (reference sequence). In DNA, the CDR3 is TGTGCCAGCAGCTTGGACGCAGGGGTCAGATACGAGCAGTACTTC. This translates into CASSLDAGVRYEQYF. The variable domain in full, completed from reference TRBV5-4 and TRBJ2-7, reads ETGVTQSPTHLIKTRGQQVTLRCSSQSGHNTVSWYQQALGQGPQFIFQYYREEENGRGNFPPRFSGLQFPNYSSELNVNALELDDSALYLCASSLDAGVRYEQYFGPGTRLTVT.

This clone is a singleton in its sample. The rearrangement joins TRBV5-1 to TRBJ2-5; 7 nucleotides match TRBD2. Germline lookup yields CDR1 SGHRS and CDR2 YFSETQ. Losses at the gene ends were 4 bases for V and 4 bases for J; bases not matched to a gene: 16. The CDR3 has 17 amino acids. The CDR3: CASSPGSSGGRGETQYF. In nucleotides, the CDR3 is TGCGCCAGCAGCCCCGGCTCTAGCGGTGGCCGGGGAGAGACCCAGTACTTC.

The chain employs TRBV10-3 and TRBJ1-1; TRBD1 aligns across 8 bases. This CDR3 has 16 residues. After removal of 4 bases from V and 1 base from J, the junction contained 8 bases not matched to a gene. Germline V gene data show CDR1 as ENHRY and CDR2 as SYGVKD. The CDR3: CAISGTSGQGNTEAFF. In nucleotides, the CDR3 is TGTGCCATCAGTGGGACCTCCGGACAGGGGAACACTGAAGCTTTCTTT.